A single sample gave rise to the 25 T cell receptor beta chains below, sequenced in a study of metastatic and nonmetastatic thyroid tumors. None of the patients had undergone any treatment ahead of thyroid surgery. TCRdb re-called clones via MiXCR from the PCR reads. The sample lists roughly 40,000 clones; roughly 12% were seen once. Sample: blood. The receptors were gathered from a male donor with papillary thyroid cancer or a benign thyroid nodule (not recorded which). Some clones in this sample may be carry-over from other donors' samples.

In its sample, this clone was seen many times. The gene calls are TRBV20-1 and TRBJ2-1, with 13 nucleotides matching TRBD2. This CDR3 contains 17 residues. J was trimmed by 7 bases and V by 1 base; bases with no gene match: 10. Per germline, CDR1 DFQATT and CDR2 SNEGSKA (reference sequence). CDR3 loop: CSARAPLGTSGKNEQFF. CDR3 in DNA: TGCAGTGCTAGAGCTCCGCTCGGGACTAGCGGGAAGAATGAGCAGTTCTTC.

V and J are TRBV27 and TRBJ1-2, with 8 bases matching TRBD1. There are 14 residues in the CDR3. V shed 6 bases, J shed 4 bases, and the junction held 7 bases outside the gene matches. Germline V gene lookup returns CDR1 MNHEY and CDR2 SMNVEV (reference sequence). CDR3 sequence (DNA): TGTGCCAGCAGCCCCTGGACAGGGTCCTATGGCTACACCTTC. Amino acid sequence: CASSPWTGSYGYTF.

As concerns this clone: The germline gene is not matched at one end of the junction; a read error may be the cause. The chain is built from TRBV7-7 and TRBJ2-5; D unclear. The CDR3 runs 13 residues. Germline V gene sequence: CDR1 SSHAT, CDR2 FNYEAQ (reference sequence). CDR3 region: CASSSILSETQYF. The CDR3, as DNA: TGTGCTAGCAGCTCTATCCTTTCGGAGACCCAGTACTTC.

This clone was detected many times. The gene calls are TRBV5-1 and TRBJ2-7, with a possible D match to TRBD2 (6 bases). The V end was cut by 0 bases, the J end by 7 bases, with 17 bases between. CDR3 length: 15 residues. CDR1 and CDR2 (germline): SGHRS, YFSETQ. The CDR3: CASSLEAGRLGEQYF. In nucleotides, the CDR3 is TGCGCCAGCAGCTTGGAGGCGGGGCGCTTGGGTGAGCAGTACTTC.

The chain links TRBV18 to TRBJ1-1; TRBD1 might be the D (6 bases). Trimming took off 1 base at V and 3 bases at J, with 18 bases between the two ends. This CDR3 is built from 17 residues. Germline CDR1 reads KGHSH; CDR2 reads LQKENI. Here the CDR3 DNA reads TGTGCCAGCTCACCACTTGAGGCAGGGTGGGGGCACACTGAAGCTTTCTTT. Its protein product is CASSPLEAGWGHTEAFF.

This clone was detected many times. The chain combines TRBV7-9 with TRBJ2-7, with D hard to call. The CDR3 consists of 14 residues. Trimming left V 6 bases short and J 6 bases short, with 18 bases between. The germline CDR1 and CDR2 sequences are SEHNR and FQNEAQ (reference sequence). DNA for the CDR3: TGTGCCAGCAGTCCGAGGATTAAACCCTTCGAGCAGTACTTC. Translation: CASSPRIKPFEQYF.

Worth noting for this clone: The junction shows a germline mismatch at one end, possibly a read error. The rearrangement joins TRBV6-1 to TRBJ2-2, with D possibly TRBD2 on 5 matching bases. Germline CDR1 MNHNS, CDR2 SASEGT. CDR3 length: 15 residues. In DNA, the CDR3 is TGTGCGAGCAGTTCCGGGAACGGGAACACCGGGGAGCTGTTTTTT. It codes for CASSSGNGNTGELFF.

This clone was counted at least ten times. It may be a read error: a sequence one base away is much more abundant. This specimen includes other DNA sequences encoding the same CDR3. V is TRBV10-1 and J is TRBJ2-7; D gene unclear. The CDR3 runs 13 residues. Germline values: CDR1 WNHNN, CDR2 SYGVQD (reference sequence). The V end was cut by 6 bases, the J end by 9 bases, with 18 bases between. The CDR3 DNA reads as TGCGCCAGCAGCCCGAACCCAGGAGTCGGGCAGTACTTC. Protein sequence: CASSPNPGVGQYF.

This clone was found many times. For the CDR3, the DNA is TGTGCCAGCAGCTTAGACGGCAATGAGCAGTTCTTC. Amino acid sequence: CASSLDGNEQFF. V is TRBV11-3 and J is TRBJ2-1; D remains unclear. Germline V gene lookup returns CDR1 SGHNT and CDR2 YENEEA. The CDR3 length is 12 residues. V lost 0 bases to trimming and J lost 6 bases, with 3 bases between them.

This clone occurred a few times. One junction end does not reproduce the germline sequence, and a read error may be involved. Other DNA sequences within the sample encode an identical CDR3. The genes are TRBV12-5 and TRBJ2-5, with a possible D match to TRBD1 (7 bases). The V gene's germline CDR1 is LGHNT and CDR2 FRNRAP. The CDR3 spans 18 residues. This chain's CDR3 is CASGLDYDRDEYQETQYF. CDR3 nucleotides: TGTGCTAGTGGCTTGGACTATGACAGGGATGAATACCAAGAGACCCAGTACTTC.

This clone was seen a handful of times. The sample has other DNA sequences that encode this CDR3 too. The V and J genes are TRBV7-9 and TRBJ2-1; 9 bases are shared with TRBD2. CDR1 SEHNR and CDR2 FQNEAQ come from the germline V gene (reference sequence). This CDR3 contains 14 residues. Trimming took 5 bases from V and 10 from J; bases not matched to a gene: 9. For the CDR3, the DNA is TGTGCCAGCAGCAAGTCCGGGACTAGCAAAGAGCAGTTCTTC. As protein: CASSKSGTSKEQFF.

There are many counts of this clone. The chain is built from TRBV7-9 and TRBJ1-1; 7 bases match TRBD1. The CDR3 runs 14 residues. Trimming took 2 bases from V and 4 from J; bases not matched to a gene: 4. CDR1 and CDR2 from the germline V gene are SEHNR and FQNEAQ (reference sequence). The CDR3 here is CASSLQGVGTEAFF. In DNA, the CDR3 is TGTGCCAGCAGCTTACAGGGGGTGGGCACTGAAGCTTTCTTT.

In its sample, this clone was seen a few times. A read error is possible here, since a much larger clone lies one base away. The sample has other DNA sequences that encode this CDR3 too. This chain joins TRBV24-1 and TRBJ2-3; 10 nucleotides line up with TRBD1. The CDR3 is made up of 16 amino acids. The germline CDR1 and CDR2 sequences are KGHDR and SFDVKD. The V segment lost 3 bases and the J segment 4 bases; nucleotides outside the gene matches: 6. This CDR3 is CATSDPPGQGADTQYF. In DNA, the CDR3 is TGTGCCACCAGTGATCCTCCTGGACAGGGGGCAGATACGCAGTATTTT.

This clone was seen a handful of times. The chain is built from TRBV6-1 and TRBJ2-7; 9 bases are shared with TRBD1. This CDR3 comprises 15 residues. Germline CDR1 MNHNS, CDR2 SASEGT. The V gene end was trimmed by 0 bases and the J gene end by 3 bases; junction bases not matched to a gene: 3. CDR3 loop: CASSEAAGQGYEQYF. The CDR3 nucleotides are TGTGCCAGCAGTGAAGCGGCGGGACAGGGCTACGAGCAGTACTTC.

Only a few counts were recorded for this clone. V usage is TRBV6-4 and J usage is TRBJ2-1, with a weak D call TRBD1 (6 bases). Germline V CDR1 and CDR2: MRHNA, SNTAGT. The CDR3 extends over 15 amino acids. Trimming removed 8 bases from V and 1 base from J, with 15 bases in between. The CDR3 region is CASQLGGRSYNEQFF. The CDR3 bases are TGTGCCAGCCAGTTAGGGGGTAGATCCTACAATGAGCAGTTCTTC.

Only a few counts were recorded for this clone. It may be a read error: a sequence one base away is much more abundant. In the same sample, other DNA sequences code for this CDR3. V usage is TRBV29-1 and J usage is TRBJ2-7; D may be TRBD1 (6 bases). V was pared by 5 bases and J by 0 bases, with 11 bases between. CDR3 size: 13 residues. CDR1 is SQVTM, CDR2 ANQGSEA, per germline. DNA for the CDR3: TGCAGCGTTCCGACAGGTGACTCCTACGAGCAGTACTTC. Protein product: CSVPTGDSYEQYF.

This clone occurred many times. This sample includes further DNA sequences coding for the same CDR3. The gene calls are TRBV7-9 and TRBJ2-1; TRBD1 matches at 8 bases. CDR1 is SEHNR, CDR2 FQNEAQ, per germline (reference sequence). CDR3 length: 11 amino acids. The V gene end was trimmed by 5 bases and the J gene end by 15 bases; junction bases not matched to a gene: 6. The CDR3 is CASSPGGSLFF. CDR3 sequence (DNA): TGTGCCAGCAGCCCAGGGGGCTCTCTGTTCTTC.

The genes are TRBV11-3 and TRBJ2-7; D remains unclear. The V gene lost 2 bases and the J gene lost 6 bases, with 14 bases spanning the gap. The CDR3 spans 14 residues. Germline CDR1 is SGHNT and CDR2 is YENEEA. The CDR3, as DNA: TGTGCCAGCAGCTTATATGGCCCAAACACCGAGCAGTACTTC. Its protein is CASSLYGPNTEQYF.

This clone was recorded many times. Other nucleotide sequences in the sample specify the same CDR3. This chain links TRBV19 with TRBJ2-1; perhaps TRBD2 as D (6 bases). The germline gives CDR1 LNHDA, CDR2 SQIVND (reference sequence). V was trimmed by 6 bases and J by 7 bases, leaving 16 bases between them. The CDR3 spans 14 residues. CDR3 nucleotide sequence: TGTGCCAGTAGGAATCCGGGAGCGGTTAATGAGCAGTTCTTC. Amino acids: CASRNPGAVNEQFF.

This clone was seen ten or more times. J is TRBJ2-1 and V is TRBV5-4, with D maybe TRBD1 (6 bases). V gave up 1 base and J gave up 8 bases, with 16 bases separating them. Germline CDR1 and CDR2: SGHNT and YYREEE (reference sequence). The CDR3 totals 15 residues. The CDR3 here is CASSLWGRLWDEQFF. Here the CDR3 DNA reads TGTGCCAGCAGCTTGTGGGGGCGCCTCTGGGATGAGCAGTTCTTC.

This clone was detected many times. The chain has TRBV30 and TRBJ1-2; weak D call: TRBD1 (5 bases). V lost 8 bases and J 8 bases, leaving 18 bases between the germline ends. Germline values: CDR1 GTSNPN, CDR2 SVGIG (reference sequence). This CDR3 has 12 residues. This chain's CDR3 is CAGDGLFVGYTF. DNA of the CDR3: TGTGCCGGGGACGGCCTATTTGTGGGCTACACCTTC. The variable domain in full, completed from reference TRBV30 and TRBJ1-2, reads SQTIHQWPATLVQPVGSPLSLECTVEGTSNPNLYWYRQAAGRGLQLLFYSVGIGQISSEVPQNLSASRPQDRQFILSSKKLLLSDSGFYLCAGDGLFVGYTFGSGTRLTVV.

This clone appeared a few times. The chain combines TRBV3-1 with TRBJ2-1; 10 bases are shared with TRBD1. Looked up from germline, CDR1 is LGHDT and CDR2 is YNNKEL (reference sequence). The ends lost 5 bases at V and 6 bases at J; junction bases unmatched: 1. This CDR3 region has 13 residues. The CDR3 region is CASSGQGVNEQFF. CDR3 nucleotide sequence: TGTGCCAGCAGCGGACAGGGGGTCAATGAGCAGTTCTTC.

This clone was found many times. This sequence joins TRBV14 and TRBJ2-7; D ambiguous. The CDR3 has 14 amino acids. Trimming took off 4 bases at V and 2 bases at J, with 12 bases between the two ends. The germline gives CDR1 SGHDN, CDR2 FVKESK. CDR3 nucleotide sequence: TGTGCCAGCAGCCGATTTAAAGGGCCCTACGAGCAGTACTTC. Translation: CASSRFKGPYEQYF.

This clone was observed many times. The chain couples TRBV3-1 to TRBJ1-5; tentative D call: TRBD1 (6 bases). V lost 4 bases and J lost 6, with 10 bases in between. Per germline, CDR1 LGHDT and CDR2 YNNKEL (reference sequence). The CDR3 loop spans 13 amino acids. For the CDR3, the DNA is TGTGCCAGCAGCCCGCAGGGGAGTCAGCCCCAGCATTTT. This translates into CASSPQGSQPQHF.

Ten or more counts support this clone. V is TRBV20-1 and J is TRBJ2-7, with 8 bases identical to TRBD1. CDR1 and CDR2 from the germline V gene are DFQATT and SNEGSKA (reference sequence). V was pared by 3 bases and J by 4 bases, with 2 bases of the junction left unmatched. The CDR3 runs 12 residues. Written as DNA, the CDR3 is TGCAGTGCTAGTAGACAGGGGTACGAGCAGTACTTC. This translates into CSASRQGYEQYF.